This TCR beta chain is from a study of blood T cell repertoires in COVID-19. Study-wide context: Both acute and convalescent COVID-19 samples were obtained from the United States, Italy and Spain. T cells, B-cell-depleted T cells, or PBMCs supplied cDNA or gDNA.

Authors' methods: Amplification of reference gene primers provided the estimated nucleated cell counts. Sequencing used immunoSEQ multiplex PCR; TCRdb keeps in-frame clones, though not all of them. The DNA was the basis for D and trimming; V, J and clone size are from that table. This table holds fewer than 200,000 clones, roughly nine tenths found once. Trimming cost V 6 bases and J 10 bases; bases outside gene matches: 7. This CDR3 region has 12 residues. Germline V gene data show CDR1 as WSHSY and CDR2 as SAAADI. This clone came up once. The receptor was derived from a man between 65 and 85 years old with active or convalescent COVID-19. The chain recombines TRBV10-2 with TRBJ1-1; the match to TRBD1 covers 8 bases. Sequences were obtained from peripheral blood. CDR3 loop: CASSDRGYGAFF. CDR3 in DNA: TGCGCCAGCAGCGACAGGGGCTACGGAGCTTTCTTT.